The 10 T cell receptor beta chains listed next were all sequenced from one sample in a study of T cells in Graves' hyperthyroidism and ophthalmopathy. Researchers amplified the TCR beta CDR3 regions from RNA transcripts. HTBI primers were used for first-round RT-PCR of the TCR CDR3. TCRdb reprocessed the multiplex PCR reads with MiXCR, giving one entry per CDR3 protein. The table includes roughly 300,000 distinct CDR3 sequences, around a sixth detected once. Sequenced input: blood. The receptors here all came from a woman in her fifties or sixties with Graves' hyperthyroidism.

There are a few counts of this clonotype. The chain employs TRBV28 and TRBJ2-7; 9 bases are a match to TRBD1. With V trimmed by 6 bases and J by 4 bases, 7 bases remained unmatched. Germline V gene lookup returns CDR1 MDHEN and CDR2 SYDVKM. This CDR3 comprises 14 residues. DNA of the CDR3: TGTGCCAGCAGCCCGGGACAGGGCATTTACGAGCAGTACTTC. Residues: CASSPGQGIYEQYF.

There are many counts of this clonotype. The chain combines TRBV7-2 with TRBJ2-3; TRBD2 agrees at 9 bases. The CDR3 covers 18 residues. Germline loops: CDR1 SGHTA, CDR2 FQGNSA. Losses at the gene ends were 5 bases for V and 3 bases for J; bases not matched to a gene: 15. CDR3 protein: CASSNSSGLAGWTDTQYF. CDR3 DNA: TGTGCCAGCAGCAACTCGAGTGGTCTAGCGGGATGGACAGATACGCAGTATTTT.

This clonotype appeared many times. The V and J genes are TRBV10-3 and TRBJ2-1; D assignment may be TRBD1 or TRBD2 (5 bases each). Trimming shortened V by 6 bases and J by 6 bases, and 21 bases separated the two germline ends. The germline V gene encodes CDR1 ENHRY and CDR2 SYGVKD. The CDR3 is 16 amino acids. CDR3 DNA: TGTGCCATCAGCCGAGCGGCACAGGACACTCGCAATGAGCAGTTCTTC. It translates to CAISRAAQDTRNEQFF.

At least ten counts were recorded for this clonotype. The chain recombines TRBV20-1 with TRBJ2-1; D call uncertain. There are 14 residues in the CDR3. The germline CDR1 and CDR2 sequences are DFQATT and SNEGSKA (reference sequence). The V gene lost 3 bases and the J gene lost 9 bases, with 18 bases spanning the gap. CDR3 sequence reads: CSASPGPSRPEQFF. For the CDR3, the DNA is TGCAGTGCTAGTCCTGGACCCAGCAGGCCTGAGCAGTTCTTC.

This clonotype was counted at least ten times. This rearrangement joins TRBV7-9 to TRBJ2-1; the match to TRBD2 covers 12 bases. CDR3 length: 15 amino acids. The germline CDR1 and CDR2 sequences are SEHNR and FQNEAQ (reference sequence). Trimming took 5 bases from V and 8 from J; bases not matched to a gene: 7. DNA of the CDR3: TGTGCCAGCAGCCTCCTAGCGGGAGGGCCGGATGAGCAGTTCTTC. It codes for CASSLLAGGPDEQFF.

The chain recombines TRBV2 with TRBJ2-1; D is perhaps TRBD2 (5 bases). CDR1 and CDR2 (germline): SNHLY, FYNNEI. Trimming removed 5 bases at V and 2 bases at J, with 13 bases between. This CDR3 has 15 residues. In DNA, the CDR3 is TGTGCCAGCAGTAATTTCCCCGGGGCCTACAATGAGCAGTTCTTC. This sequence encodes CASSNFPGAYNEQFF.

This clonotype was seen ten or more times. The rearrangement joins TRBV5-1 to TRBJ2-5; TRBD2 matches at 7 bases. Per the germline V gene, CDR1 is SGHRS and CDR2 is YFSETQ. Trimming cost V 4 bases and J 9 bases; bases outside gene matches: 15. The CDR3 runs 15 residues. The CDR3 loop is CASSGTGTPAGAQYF. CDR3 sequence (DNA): TGCGCCAGCAGCGGCACCGGGACTCCGGCGGGGGCCCAGTACTTC.

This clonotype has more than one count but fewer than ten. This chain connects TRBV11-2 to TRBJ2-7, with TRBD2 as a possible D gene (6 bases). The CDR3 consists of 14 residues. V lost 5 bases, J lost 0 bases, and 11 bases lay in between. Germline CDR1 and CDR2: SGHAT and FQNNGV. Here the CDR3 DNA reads TGTGCCAGCAGCATGGAGGGATCCTCCTACGAGCAGTACTTC. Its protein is CASSMEGSSYEQYF.

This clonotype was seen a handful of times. The CDR3 DNA follows: TGTGCCAGCAGCTCGACAGGGAGGACCGGGGAGCTGTTTTTT. It translates to CASSSTGRTGELFF. J is TRBJ2-2 and V is TRBV12-3 or TRBV12-4; D is possibly TRBD1 (7 bases). CDR3 length: 14 residues. Deletions cut 6 bases from V and 5 bases from J, with 13 bases between.

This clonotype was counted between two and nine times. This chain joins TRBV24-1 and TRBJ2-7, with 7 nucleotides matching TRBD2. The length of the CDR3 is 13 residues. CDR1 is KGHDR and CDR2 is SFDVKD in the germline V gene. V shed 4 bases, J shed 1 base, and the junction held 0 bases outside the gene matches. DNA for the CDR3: TGTGCCACCAGTGACGGGGGGTCCTACGAGCAGTACTTC. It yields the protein CATSDGGSYEQYF.